This passage covers 26 T cell receptor beta chains from one sample sequenced in a study of blood T cell repertoires in COVID-19. Data came from immunoSEQ multiplex PCR; TCRdb stores just in-frame clones and leaves some out. Among more than 90,000 clones, around 83% were seen once, and the ten largest hold 7% to 9%. The sequenced sample was peripheral blood. These receptors were collected from a man between 65 and 85 years old with acute or convalescent COVID-19.

The CDR3 here is CASSSTGESYEQYF. Here the CDR3 DNA reads TGCGCCAGCAGCTCGACAGGCGAATCCTACGAGCAGTACTTC. V usage is TRBV5-1 and J usage is TRBJ2-7, with D possibly matching TRBD1 (6 bases). This CDR3 has 14 residues. Germline assignment: CDR1 SGHRS and CDR2 YFSETQ. Trimming stripped 3 bases from V and 1 base from J, with 11 bases between.

The chain combines TRBV3-1 (or the pseudogene TRBV3-2) with TRBJ2-2, with TRBD2 as a possible D gene (5 bases). The CDR3 loop spans 15 amino acids. Germline CDR1 LGHDT, CDR2 YNNKEL (reference sequence). Trimming cost V 7 bases and J 2 bases, with 14 bases left between them. This CDR3 is CASMGGPSNTGELFF. In DNA form, the CDR3 reads TGTGCCAGCATGGGCGGGCCCTCCAACACCGGGGAGCTGTTTTTT.

This chain connects TRBV4-2 to TRBJ2-7, with D possibly TRBD2 on 6 matching bases. From germline, CDR1 is LGHNA and CDR2 YNFKEQ. The V end lost 1 base, the J end lost 2 bases, and 9 bases lay between the germline ends. This CDR3 contains 14 residues. The CDR3 region is CASSQGGGAYEQYF. CDR3 nucleotide sequence: TGTGCCAGCAGCCAAGGCGGAGGGGCCTACGAGCAGTACTTC.

This sequence joins TRBV5-4 and TRBJ2-5; TRBD1 matches at 8 bases. Germline V gives CDR1 SGHNT, CDR2 YYREEE (reference sequence). The CDR3 length is 13 residues. Trimming cost V 5 bases and J 2 bases; bases outside gene matches: 2. The CDR3 reads CASRTGAQETQYF. The CDR3 DNA follows: TGTGCCAGCAGGACAGGGGCACAAGAGACCCAGTACTTC.

The V gene is TRBV10-1, the J gene TRBJ2-1; 12 bases line up with TRBD1. Losses at the gene ends were 5 bases for V and 9 bases for J; bases not matched to a gene: 8. The CDR3 totals 15 residues. Germline V lookup: CDR1 WNHNN, CDR2 SYGVQD (reference sequence). DNA for the CDR3: TGCGCCAGCAGTCCCGGGACAGGGGGCTCGGGTGAGCAGTTCTTC. This codes for CASSPGTGGSGEQFF.

V and J are TRBV6-5 and TRBJ2-5; D unclear. CDR1 is MNHEY, CDR2 SVGAGI, per germline. Trimming shortened V by 2 bases and J by 5 bases, and 12 bases separated the two germline ends. This CDR3 is 14 amino acids long. CDR3 in amino acids: CASSYQGGPETQYF. The DNA of the CDR3 is TGTGCCAGCAGTTACCAAGGCGGCCCCGAGACCCAGTACTTC.

The rearrangement joins TRBV7-7 to TRBJ1-6; the match to TRBD1 covers 7 bases. V lost 5 bases, J lost 7 bases, and 8 bases stayed unmatched. CDR1 is SSHAT, CDR2 FNYEAQ, per germline (reference sequence). There are 15 residues in the CDR3. The CDR3: CASSVTGRINSPLHF. The CDR3 DNA reads as TGTGCCAGCAGCGTGACAGGGAGAATCAATTCACCCCTCCACTTT. Drawing the rest from reference TRBV7-7 and TRBJ1-6, the complete variable domain is GAGVSQSPRYKVTKRGQDVTLRCDPISSHATLYWYQQALGQGPEFLTYFNYEAQPDKSGLPSDRFSAERPEGSISTLTIQRTEQRDSAMYRCASSVTGRINSPLHFGNGTRLTVT.

The gene calls are TRBV6-6 and TRBJ2-2; the D gene is possibly TRBD1 (5 bases). In germline, CDR1 is MNHNY, CDR2 SVGAGI (reference sequence). V lost 4 bases and J lost 0, with 9 bases in between. The CDR3 sequence is 15 residues long. The CDR3 reads CASSSTAPNTGELFF. Written as DNA, the CDR3 is TGTGCCAGCAGTTCGACAGCCCCGAACACCGGGGAGCTGTTTTTT.

This sequence joins TRBV16 and TRBJ2-3, with 9 bases that match TRBD1. Germline V gene data show CDR1 as KGHSY and CDR2 as FQNENV. This CDR3 is 15 amino acids long. With V trimmed by 6 bases and J by 2 bases, 6 bases remained unmatched. The CDR3 loop reads CASRHRGPYTDTQYF. CDR3 sequence (DNA): TGTGCCAGCAGGCACAGGGGGCCCTACACAGATACGCAGTATTTT.

The chain joins TRBV2 to TRBJ2-1, with TRBD1 identical over 9 bases. The CDR3 sequence is 16 residues long. The germline gives CDR1 SNHLY, CDR2 FYNNEI. V trimming: 6 bases; J trimming: 8 bases; junction bases outside the gene matches: 14. The CDR3 sequence: CASSLRRDRAGDEQFF. The DNA of the CDR3 is TGTGCCAGCAGCCTACGCCGGGACAGGGCCGGCGATGAGCAGTTCTTC.

The chain has TRBV6-5 and TRBJ2-5; maybe TRBD1 (6 bases). The CDR3 runs to 14 residues. CDR1 and CDR2 from the germline V gene are MNHEY and SVGAGI. Deletions cut 7 bases from V and 1 base from J, with 13 bases between. In DNA form, the CDR3 reads TGTGCCAGCAATAGGATACAGGGCCAAGAGACCCAGTACTTC. Translated, it gives CASNRIQGQETQYF.

The V gene is TRBV7-8, the J gene TRBJ2-2; TRBD2 might be the D (5 bases). Per germline, CDR1 SGHVS and CDR2 FQNEAQ. V was cut by 7 bases and J by 5 bases, with 14 bases left in between. This CDR3 is 14 amino acids long. CDR3 sequence (DNA): TGTGCCAGCATGGTAACTAGTGAGACCGGGGAGCTGTTTTTT. Residues: CASMVTSETGELFF.

The genes are TRBV28 and TRBJ2-3; possibly TRBD2 for D (7 bases). V was pared by 7 bases and J by 5 bases, with 19 bases between. The V gene's germline CDR1 is MDHEN and CDR2 SYDVKM. The CDR3 contains 15 residues. The CDR3 reads CASNEEGGAQDTQYF. The CDR3 DNA reads as TGTGCCAGCAACGAAGAGGGGGGGGCTCAAGATACGCAGTATTTT.

A single count supports this clone. CDR3 DNA: TGTGCCAGCAGCCCTGCAGGGCGGGGTAATTCACCCCTCCACTTT. Amino acids: CASSPAGRGNSPLHF. The chain uses TRBV5-8 and TRBJ1-6, with D tentatively TRBD1 (5 bases). The length of the CDR3 is 15 residues. Trimming cost V 4 bases and J 6 bases, with 14 bases left between them. CDR1 is SGHTS, CDR2 YDEGEE, per germline.

The chain links TRBV2 to TRBJ1-1; 8 nucleotides align to TRBD1. The CDR3 is made up of 12 amino acids. With 5 bases clipped from V and 8 bases from J, the junction kept 4 bases outside the gene matches. The germline gives CDR1 SNHLY, CDR2 FYNNEI. Written as DNA, the CDR3 is TGTGCCAGCAGTAACCGGGACAGGGAAGCTTTCTTT. Its protein is CASSNRDREAFF.

This clone was seen only once. The J gene is TRBJ2-2, the V gene TRBV5-6; TRBD2 aligns across 12 bases. After removal of 4 bases from V and 3 bases from J, the junction contained 7 bases not matched to a gene. The CDR3 sequence is 17 residues long. The germline CDR1 and CDR2 sequences are SGHDT and YYEEEE. The CDR3 loop reads CASSPLTSGGHTGELFF. DNA for the CDR3: TGTGCCAGCAGCCCCCTGACTAGCGGGGGACACACCGGGGAGCTGTTTTTT.

J is TRBJ2-2 and V is TRBV30; a weak D match, TRBD2 (5 bases). Trimming stripped 0 bases from V and 6 bases from J, with 5 bases between. CDR1 is GTSNPN and CDR2 is SVGIG in the germline V gene (reference sequence). The CDR3 covers 12 residues. CDR3 sequence reads: CAWSVGAGELFF. The CDR3 nucleotides are TGTGCCTGGAGTGTGGGAGCCGGGGAGCTGTTTTTT.

This sequence joins TRBV19 and TRBJ1-5; 7 nucleotides align to TRBD1. The CDR3 is made up of 15 amino acids. Trimming cost V 8 bases and J 3 bases; bases outside gene matches: 10. The germline V gene encodes CDR1 LNHDA and CDR2 SQIVND (reference sequence). CDR3 sequence (DNA): TGTGCCAGTGGGAAAGGGGGCCCTAACAATCAGCCCCAGCATTTT. Translation: CASGKGGPNNQPQHF.

The chain couples TRBV3-1 (or the pseudogene TRBV3-2) to TRBJ2-5, with TRBD2 matching over 13 bases. Germline values: CDR1 LGHDT, CDR2 YNNKEL (reference sequence). Trimming at V came to 4 bases and at J to 4 bases, leaving 3 bases not matched to a gene. This CDR3 is 15 amino acids long. CDR3 in amino acids: CASSRTSGSGETQYF. As DNA, the CDR3 is TGTGCCAGCAGCCGGACTAGCGGGAGCGGAGAGACCCAGTACTTC.

The chain carries TRBV5-4 and TRBJ2-7; TRBD1 might be the D (6 bases). Germline V gene lookup returns CDR1 SGHNT and CDR2 YYREEE (reference sequence). There are 14 residues in the CDR3. V gave up 2 bases and J gave up 5 bases, with 14 bases separating them. CDR3 bases: TGTGCCAGCAGCTTCGGTCAGGGGCGCGACGAGCAGTACTTC. It yields the protein CASSFGQGRDEQYF.

V usage is TRBV6-5 and J usage is TRBJ1-2, with D perhaps matching TRBD1 (5 bases). Germline lookup yields CDR1 MNHEY and CDR2 SVGAGI. This CDR3 region has 14 residues. Trimming removed 7 bases from V and 4 bases from J, with 16 bases in between. Here the CDR3 DNA reads TGTGCCAGCATTAGCAGGGATTCGGGCTATGGCTACACCTTC. Translated: CASISRDSGYGYTF.

The rearrangement links TRBV19 to TRBJ1-4; 7 nucleotides agree with TRBD1. The CDR3 extends over 17 amino acids. Germline-derived CDR1 and CDR2 are LNHDA and SQIVND (reference sequence). V gave up 3 bases and J gave up 3 bases; unmatched junction bases: 10. The CDR3 region is CASSIRGKGAANEKLFF. In DNA form, the CDR3 reads TGTGCCAGTAGTATTCGGGGGAAGGGGGCGGCTAATGAAAAACTGTTTTTT. Together with reference TRBV19 and TRBJ1-4, the CDR3 gives the full variable domain: DGGITQSPKYLFRKEGQNVTLSCEQNLNHDAMYWYRQDPGQGLRLIYYSQIVNDFQKGDIAEGYSVSREKKESFPLTVTSAQKNPTAFYLCASSIRGKGAANEKLFFGSGTQLSVL.

The genes are TRBV19 and TRBJ2-2; the D gene is possibly TRBD1 (5 bases). This CDR3 is built from 18 residues. Per the germline V gene, CDR1 is LNHDA and CDR2 is SQIVND (reference sequence). V shed 6 bases and J shed 0 bases, with 20 bases lying between them. Here the CDR3 DNA reads TGTGCCAGTAGCAAAGGGGCAGGACCGTTCGCGAACACCGGGGAGCTGTTTTTT. The encoded protein is CASSKGAGPFANTGELFF.

The chain combines TRBV30 with TRBJ1-5; weak D call: TRBD1 (5 bases). This CDR3 is 18 amino acids long. CDR1 is GTSNPN, CDR2 SVGIG, per germline (reference sequence). The V end lost 0 bases, the J end lost 0 bases, and 18 bases lay between the germline ends. In DNA, the CDR3 is TGTGCCTGGAGTGTCAGACAGTCGACCCCTCATAGCAATCAGCCCCAGCATTTT. Encoded protein: CAWSVRQSTPHSNQPQHF.

The chain couples TRBV20-1 to TRBJ1-4, with TRBD1 identical over 8 bases. Germline-derived CDR1 and CDR2 are DFQATT and SNEGSKA (reference sequence). Trimming removed 3 bases from V and 4 bases from J; junction bases left unmatched: 10. The CDR3 extends over 16 amino acids. The CDR3 nucleotides are TGCAGTGCTAGTTTGGGCAGGGGGCGGGTTAATGAAAAACTGTTTTTT. This codes for CSASLGRGRVNEKLFF.

This sequence joins TRBV4-1 and TRBJ2-1; D is perhaps TRBD1 (5 bases). Germline V gene data show CDR1 as MGHRA and CDR2 as YSYEKL. V was trimmed by 9 bases and J by 2 bases, leaving 11 bases between them. This CDR3 spans 13 amino acids. This CDR3 is CARAGIPYNEQFF. The CDR3 DNA is TGCGCCAGGGCAGGGATCCCCTACAATGAGCAGTTCTTC.